The entry below describes one T cell receptor (beta chain). Its antigen is unidentified. This entry comes from a study of cytomegalovirus exposure and HLA in healthy donors. Study-wide background: Drawn from HLA-typed donors, approximately 86 million unique TCRs were held in an early data release. General study points: Later analysis placed DRB1 highest and HLA-C lowest in TCR association rates, which differed by HLA locus.

When sampled, the donors appeared nominally healthy, though they likely had unrecorded immune exposures. It was with 60 Vbeta and 13 Jbeta primers that the PCR ran. The protocol was immunoSEQ multiplex PCR, while the TCRdb copy is restricted to in-frame clones and leaves out a portion. This table has over 150,000 clones, approximately 80% appearing once. The V segment lost 5 bases and the J segment 1 base; nucleotides outside the gene matches: 4. This CDR3 spans 14 amino acids. Looked up from germline, CDR1 is SEHNR and CDR2 is FQNEAQ (reference sequence). This clonotype was sampled from a woman aged 45 to 65 in good health and CMV-seronegative. This chain joins TRBV7-9 and TRBJ1-1; 7 nucleotides agree with TRBD1. The sequencing sample was made of PBMCs. The CDR3 DNA is TGTGCCAGCAGCAGCCAGGGGGGGAACACTGAAGCTTTCTTT. Encoded protein: CASSSQGGNTEAFF.